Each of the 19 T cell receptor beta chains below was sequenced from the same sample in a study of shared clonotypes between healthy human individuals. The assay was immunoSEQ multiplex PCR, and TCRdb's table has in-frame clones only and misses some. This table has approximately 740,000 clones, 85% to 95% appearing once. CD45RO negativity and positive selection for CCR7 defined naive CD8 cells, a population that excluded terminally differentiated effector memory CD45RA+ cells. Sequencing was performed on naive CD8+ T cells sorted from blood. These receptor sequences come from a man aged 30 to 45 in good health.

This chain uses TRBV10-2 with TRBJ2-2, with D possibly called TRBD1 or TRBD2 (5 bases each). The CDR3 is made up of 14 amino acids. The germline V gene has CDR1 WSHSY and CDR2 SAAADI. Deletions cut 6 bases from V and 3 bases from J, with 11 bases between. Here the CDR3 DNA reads TGCGCCAGCAGGGGGGTCGTCGACACCGGGGAGCTGTTTTTT. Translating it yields CASRGVVDTGELFF.

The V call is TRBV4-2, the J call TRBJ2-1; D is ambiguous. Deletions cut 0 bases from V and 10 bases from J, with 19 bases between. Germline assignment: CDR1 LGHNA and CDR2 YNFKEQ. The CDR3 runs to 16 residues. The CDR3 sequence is CASSQDQGLTRTEQFF. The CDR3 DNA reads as TGTGCCAGCAGCCAAGATCAAGGTTTAACTCGGACCGAGCAGTTCTTC.

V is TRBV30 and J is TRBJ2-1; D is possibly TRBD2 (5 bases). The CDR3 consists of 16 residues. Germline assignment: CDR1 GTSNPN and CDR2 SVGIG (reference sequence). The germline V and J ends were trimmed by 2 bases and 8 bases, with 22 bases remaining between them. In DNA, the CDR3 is TGTGCCTGGAGTAGTGGACCTGACTATTGGTCGGATGAGCAGTTCTTC. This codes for CAWSSGPDYWSDEQFF.

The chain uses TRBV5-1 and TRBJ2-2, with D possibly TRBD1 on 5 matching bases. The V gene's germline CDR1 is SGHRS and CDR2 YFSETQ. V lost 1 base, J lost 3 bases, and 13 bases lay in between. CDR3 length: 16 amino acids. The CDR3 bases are TGCGCCAGCAGCTTGTCTGGGGCCGCCTACACCGGGGAGCTGTTTTTT. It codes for CASSLSGAAYTGELFF.

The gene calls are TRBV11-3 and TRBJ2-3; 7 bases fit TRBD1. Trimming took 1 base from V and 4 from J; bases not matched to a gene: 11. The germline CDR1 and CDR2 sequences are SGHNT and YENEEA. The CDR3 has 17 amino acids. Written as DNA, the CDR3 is TGTGCCAGCAGCTTAGGACAGGGCAGAGGGGAACCAGATACGCAGTATTTT. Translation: CASSLGQGRGEPDTQYF.

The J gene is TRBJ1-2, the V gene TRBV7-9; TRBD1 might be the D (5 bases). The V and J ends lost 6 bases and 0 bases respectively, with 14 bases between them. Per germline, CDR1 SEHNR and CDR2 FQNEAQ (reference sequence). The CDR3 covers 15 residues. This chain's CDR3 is CASRSTGESNYGYTF. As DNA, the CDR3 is TGTGCCAGCAGGTCCACAGGAGAATCTAACTATGGCTACACCTTC.

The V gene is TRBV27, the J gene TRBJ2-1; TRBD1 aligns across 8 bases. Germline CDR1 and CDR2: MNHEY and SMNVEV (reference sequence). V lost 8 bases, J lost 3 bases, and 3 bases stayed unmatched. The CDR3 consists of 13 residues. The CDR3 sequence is CASGRGLYNEQFF. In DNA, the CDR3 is TGTGCCAGCGGCAGGGGGCTCTACAATGAGCAGTTCTTC.

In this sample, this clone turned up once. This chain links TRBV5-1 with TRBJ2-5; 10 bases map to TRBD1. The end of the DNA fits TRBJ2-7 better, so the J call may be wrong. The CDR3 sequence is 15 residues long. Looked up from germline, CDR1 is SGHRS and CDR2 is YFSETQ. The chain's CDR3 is CASSFRPGTGVEQYF. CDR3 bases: TGCGCCAGCAGCTTCCGTCCCGGGACAGGGGTCGAGCAGTACTTC.

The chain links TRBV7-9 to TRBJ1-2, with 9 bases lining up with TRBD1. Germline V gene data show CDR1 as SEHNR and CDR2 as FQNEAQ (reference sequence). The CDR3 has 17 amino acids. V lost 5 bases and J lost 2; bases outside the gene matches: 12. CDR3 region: CASSARDREFRNYGYTF. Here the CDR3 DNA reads TGTGCCAGCAGCGCTCGGGACAGGGAATTCAGAAACTATGGCTACACCTTC.

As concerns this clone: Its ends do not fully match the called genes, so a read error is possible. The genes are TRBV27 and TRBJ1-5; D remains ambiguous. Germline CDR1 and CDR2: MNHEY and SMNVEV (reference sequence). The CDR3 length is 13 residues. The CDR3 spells CARSSRSNQPQHF. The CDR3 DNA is TGTGCCAGAAGTTCGAGGAGCAATCAGCCCCAGCATTTT.

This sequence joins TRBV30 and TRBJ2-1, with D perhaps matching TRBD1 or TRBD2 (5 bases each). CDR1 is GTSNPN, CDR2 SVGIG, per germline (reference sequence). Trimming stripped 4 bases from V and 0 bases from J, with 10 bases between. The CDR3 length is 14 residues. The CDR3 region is CAWNEGISYNEQFF. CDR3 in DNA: TGTGCCTGGAATGAGGGGATCTCCTACAATGAGCAGTTCTTC.

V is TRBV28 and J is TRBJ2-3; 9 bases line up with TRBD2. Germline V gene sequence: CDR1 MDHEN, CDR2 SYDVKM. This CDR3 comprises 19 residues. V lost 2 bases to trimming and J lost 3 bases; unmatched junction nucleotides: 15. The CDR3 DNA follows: TGTGCCAGCAGTTTAGGCGACCTTTTGACTAGCGGATCGACAGATACGCAGTATTTT. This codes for CASSLGDLLTSGSTDTQYF. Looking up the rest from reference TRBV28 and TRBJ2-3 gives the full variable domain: DVKVTQSSRYLVKRTGEKVFLECVQDMDHENMFWYRQDPGLGLRLIYFSYDVKMKEKGDIPEGYSVSREKKERFSLILESASTNQTSMYLCASSLGDLLTSGSTDTQYFGPGTRLTVL.

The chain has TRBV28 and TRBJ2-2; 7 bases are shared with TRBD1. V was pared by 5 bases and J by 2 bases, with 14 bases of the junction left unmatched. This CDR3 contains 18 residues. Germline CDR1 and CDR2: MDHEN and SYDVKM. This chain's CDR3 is CASSPRGWGTDNTGELFF. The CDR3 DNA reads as TGTGCCAGCAGTCCCCGGGGATGGGGGACAGACAACACCGGGGAGCTGTTTTTT.

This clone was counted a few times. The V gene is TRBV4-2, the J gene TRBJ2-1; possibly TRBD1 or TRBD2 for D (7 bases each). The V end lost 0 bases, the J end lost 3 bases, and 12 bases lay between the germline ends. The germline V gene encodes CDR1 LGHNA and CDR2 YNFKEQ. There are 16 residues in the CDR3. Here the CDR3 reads CASSQEGRGGYNEQFF. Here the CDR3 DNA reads TGTGCCAGCAGCCAAGAAGGCAGGGGGGGCTACAATGAGCAGTTCTTC.

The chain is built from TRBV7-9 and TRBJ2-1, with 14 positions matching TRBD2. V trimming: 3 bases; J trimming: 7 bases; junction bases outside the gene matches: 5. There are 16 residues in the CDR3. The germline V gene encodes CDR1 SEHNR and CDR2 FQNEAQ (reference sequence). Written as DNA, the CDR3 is TGTGCCAGCAGCTTGGGACTAGCGGGAGTAGAGAATGAGCAGTTCTTC. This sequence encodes CASSLGLAGVENEQFF.

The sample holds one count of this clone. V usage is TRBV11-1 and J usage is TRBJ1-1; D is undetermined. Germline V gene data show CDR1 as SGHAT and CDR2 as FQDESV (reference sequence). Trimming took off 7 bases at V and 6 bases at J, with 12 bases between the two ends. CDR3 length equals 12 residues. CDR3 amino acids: CASNYLGAEAFF. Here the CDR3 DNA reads TGTGCCAGCAACTATCTAGGCGCTGAAGCTTTCTTT.

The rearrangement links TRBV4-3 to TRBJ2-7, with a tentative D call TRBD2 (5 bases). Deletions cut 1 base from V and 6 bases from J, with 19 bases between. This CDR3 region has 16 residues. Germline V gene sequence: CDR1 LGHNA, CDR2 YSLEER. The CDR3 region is CASSQVLRAERSEQYF. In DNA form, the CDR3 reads TGCGCCAGCAGCCAAGTTTTGCGAGCGGAGCGGTCCGAGCAGTACTTC.

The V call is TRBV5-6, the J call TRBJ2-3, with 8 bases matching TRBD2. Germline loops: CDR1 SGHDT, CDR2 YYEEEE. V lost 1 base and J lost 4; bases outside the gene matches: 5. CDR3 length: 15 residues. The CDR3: CASSLSGSAPDTQYF. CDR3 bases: TGTGCCAGCAGCTTGAGCGGGAGTGCGCCAGATACGCAGTATTTT.

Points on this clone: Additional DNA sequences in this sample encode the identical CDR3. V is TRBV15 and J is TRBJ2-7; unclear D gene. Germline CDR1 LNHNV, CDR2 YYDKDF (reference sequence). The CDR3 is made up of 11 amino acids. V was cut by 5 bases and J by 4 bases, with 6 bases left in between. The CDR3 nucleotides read TGTGCCACCAGCGGCGGTTACGAGCAGTACTTC. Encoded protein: CATSGGYEQYF.